This TCR beta chain emerged from a study of T cells in localized non-small cell lung cancer. Study observations and caveats: Greater blood T cell density accompanied longer overall survival. Median approximately 58 top-100 tumor clones were shared with paired adjacent lung. Maximal T cell clonality occurred in uninvolved adjacent lung, with tumor ranking below it.

Regarding this clone: Its specificity is unknown.

Germline CDR1 and CDR2: KGHSH and LQKENI. CDR3 length: 15 amino acids. Germline trimming cut 3 bases from V and 3 bases from J; bases unmatched to any gene: 5. Profiling relied on immunoSEQ multiplex PCR, and the TCRdb table lists in-frame clones only, not all of them. Among about 22,000 clones listed, 80% to 90% were seen once. The sequence was obtained from a man aged 40 to 75 with stage II squamous cell lung carcinoma. The specimen comprised PBMCs, sampled before any cancer treatment. This chain uses TRBV18 with TRBJ1-5, with 7 bases aligning to TRBD1. The CDR3: CASSPQTGPNQPQHF. The CDR3 DNA reads as TGTGCCAGCTCACCCCAGACAGGGCCCAATCAGCCCCAGCATTTT.